This TCR beta chain appears in the sequencing data of a study of T cell changes during pregnancy in multiple sclerosis. The CDR3 runs to 16 residues. Germline CDR1 reads SGHRS; CDR2 reads YFSETQ. The V end lost 0 bases, the J end lost 10 bases, and 19 bases lay between the germline ends. This clone was picked up a small number of times. The assay was immunoSEQ multiplex PCR, and TCRdb's table has in-frame clones only and misses some. Among more than 35,000 clones listed, roughly 91% were seen once. This receptor was identified in a female donor with multiple sclerosis, enrolled in a pregnancy study. Specimen: CD4+ T cells from peripheral blood mononuclear cells, collected in the first trimester of pregnancy. J is TRBJ2-2 and V is TRBV5-1; no clear D. CDR3 DNA: TGCGCCAGCAGCTTGGCGTCTACTCGTGAGTCTGCGGAGCTGTTTTTT. Encoded protein: CASSLASTRESAELFF.